This entry features one T cell receptor (beta chain) sequence. Antigen specificity is unknown. This was a deep-level run. As processed by the authors: Sequence data from immunoSEQ were junction-only and lacked quality scores; consequently, filtering differed. The assay was immunoSEQ multiplex PCR, and TCRdb's table has in-frame clones only and misses some. The V and J calls and the clone size are those of that table, but D and trimming were determined from the DNA. The repertoire has around 500,000 clones, 75% to 85% of them found once; the top ten carry 13%. For genomic DNA, unsorted samples relied on around 81 million PBMCs. The CDR3 is made up of 13 amino acids. Germline V gene data show CDR1 as LNHDA and CDR2 as SQIVND (reference sequence). Trimming left V 0 bases short and J 3 bases short, with 5 bases between. The sample comes from a study of shared clonotypes between healthy human individuals. Study observations and caveats: With few donors, the genetic and exposure-history diversity represented was limited.

The receptor was derived from a woman aged 40 to 50 in good health. Some clones in this sample may be carry-over from other donors' samples. The chain combines TRBV19 with TRBJ2-5; D call uncertain. Sequences were obtained from PBMCs. CDR3 sequence reads: CASSIDYEETQYF. The CDR3 DNA sequence: TGTGCCAGTAGTATAGACTACGAAGAGACCCAGTACTTC. Full variable domain (rest looked up from reference TRBV19 and TRBJ2-5): DGGITQSPKYLFRKEGQNVTLSCEQNLNHDAMYWYRQDPGQGLRLIYYSQIVNDFQKGDIAEGYSVSREKKESFPLTVTSAQKNPTAFYLCASSIDYEETQYFGPGTRLLVL.